Listed below are T cell receptor beta chains from one sample, sequenced in a study of T-cell memory formation after mild COVID-19. TCRdb used MiXCR to reprocess the 5' RACE reads, holding one entry per CDR3 protein. This table has 550,000 to 600,000 distinct CDR3 sequences, about 22% appearing once. The sequenced sample was PBMCs or a T cell subset sorted from them (not recorded which). These receptors came from an adult woman who had mild COVID-19 (a few samples of this study predate the infection). Cell type and time point are not known. CDR3s include the opening cysteine and the closing phenylalanine or tryptophan. The order of the fields is J gene, D gene, V gene, clone size, CDR3 protein, CDR3 DNA. D genes are given only for firm matches. For some rows the clone size is stated as once, few or many, or as a class when expanded; others skip it.

TRBJ2-7 NA TRBV7-2 many CASSSPLPLGYEQYF TGTGCCAGCAGCTCCCCCCTCCCCCTCGGCTACGAGCAGTACTTC
TRBJ2-1 TRBD1 TRBV6-5 NA CASSYSRGQGGFYNEQFF TGTGCCAGCAGTTACTCGAGGGGACAGGGTGGGTTCTACAATGAGCAGTTCTTC
TRBJ2-2 TRBD1 TRBV7-2 NA CASSPGTGLSGELFF TGTGCCAGCAGCCCCGGGACAGGATTGTCCGGGGAGCTGTTTTTT
TRBJ2-1 TRBD2 TRBV18 few CASSPSSGRIALQFF TGTGCCAGCTCACCTTCTAGCGGGAGAATAGCTTTGCAGTTCTTC
TRBJ2-1 NA TRBV30 NA CAYGQSNEQFF TGTGCCTATGGACAGTCCAATGAGCAGTTCTTC
TRBJ1-2 TRBD1 TRBV3-1 NA CASSRGQGAGYGYTF TGTGCCAGCAGCCGAGGACAGGGGGCAGGCTATGGCTACACCTTC
TRBJ1-1 NA TRBV10-3 NA CAISESLGVPEAFF TGTGCCATCAGTGAGTCACTTGGGGTCCCTGAAGCTTTCTTT
TRBJ1-2 NA TRBV30 NA CAWSVAVIDYYGYTF TGTGCCTGGAGTGTAGCAGTAATAGATTACTATGGCTACACCTTC
TRBJ2-7 TRBD1 TRBV5-6 NA CASSCRDRGAYEQYF TGTGCCAGCAGCTGCCGGGACAGGGGGGCCTACGAGCAGTACTTC
TRBJ1-5 NA TRBV12-3/TRBV12-4 NA CASSFSGAKNQPQHF TGTGCCAGCAGTTTCTCTGGGGCAAAGAATCAGCCCCAGCATTTT
TRBJ1-5 NA TRBV24-1 NA CATSGSGNQPQHF TGTGCCACCAGTGGCTCAGGCAATCAGCCCCAGCATTTT
TRBJ2-1 TRBD2 TRBV20-1 NA CSASLAGYLFSYNEQFF TGCAGTGCTAGTCTAGCGGGATACCTCTTCTCCTACAATGAGCAGTTCTTC
TRBJ1-5 TRBD1 TRBV5-6 NA CASSSGGGGAGQPQHF TGTGCCAGCAGCTCGGGAGGGGGCGGCGCCGGTCAGCCCCAGCATTTT
TRBJ2-7 NA TRBV20-1 NA CSARDPRAHEQYF TGCAGTGCTAGAGATCCCAGGGCCCACGAGCAGTACTTC
TRBJ1-1 TRBD1 TRBV5-1 many CASSTDPGGTNTEAFF TGCGCCAGCAGCACCGACCCAGGGGGTACGAACACTGAAGCTTTCTTT
TRBJ2-1 TRBD2 TRBV7-3 once CASSLSGASGSSDEQFF TGTGCCAGCAGCTTATCTGGGGCTAGCGGGAGTAGCGATGAGCAGTTCTTC
TRBJ1-4 NA TRBV7-9 few CASSQAGEANEKLFF TGTGCCAGCAGCCAAGCAGGGGAGGCTAATGAAAAACTGTTTTTT
TRBJ2-7 NA TRBV11-2 NA CASSFPQGRYEQYF TGTGCCAGCAGCTTCCCTCAGGGTCGGTACGAGCAGTACTTC
TRBJ1-1 NA TRBV29-1 NA CSVIIGRMNTEAFF TGCAGCGTGATAATAGGACGGATGAACACTGAAGCTTTCTTT
TRBJ2-5 NA TRBV12-3/TRBV12-4 few CASSTVRETQYF TGTGCCAGCAGCACAGTACGAGAGACCCAGTACTTC
TRBJ2-7 TRBD1 TRBV6-6 once CASSSATGRYEQYF TGTGCCAGCAGTTCCGCGACAGGGCGCTACGAGCAGTACTTC
TRBJ2-5 NA TRBV27 NA CASSDLRVASETQYF TGTGCCAGCAGTGACCTCCGGGTCGCAAGTGAGACCCAGTACTTC
TRBJ1-4 NA TRBV5-1 many CASSLLGQPVEKLFF TGCGCCAGCAGCTTGCTTGGACAGCCAGTTGAAAAACTGTTTTTT